This T cell receptor (beta chain) was sequenced in a study of T cell responses to AZD1222 COVID-19 vaccine. About the study: Second-dose recipients at about 4 or about 12 weeks were treated as one pooled group.

CDR1 MNHEY and CDR2 SMNVEV come from the germline V gene (reference sequence). CDR3 size: 16 residues. J was trimmed by 4 bases and V by 8 bases; bases with no gene match: 10. Points on this clone: Its target is unknown.

Profiling relied on immunoSEQ multiplex PCR, and the TCRdb table lists in-frame clones only, not all of them. The sample records more than 75,000 clones, around 92% being singletons. Study-wide findings and caveats: Donors were mostly white British, more females; clonal diversity possibly underestimated.

Sample: peripheral blood, taken on day 0 of AZD1222 vaccination. This chain connects TRBV27 to TRBJ1-5, with 11 bases lining up with TRBD1. The sequence came from an adult in good health. CDR3 sequence: CASGGRTGGLNQPQHF. CDR3 bases: TGTGCCAGCGGGGGTCGGACAGGGGGCCTGAATCAGCCCCAGCATTTT.